These 9 T cell receptor beta chains were sequenced from one sample in a study of blood T cell repertoires in COVID-19. Only in-frame clones appear in the TCRdb table, and some are missing; sequencing was by immunoSEQ multiplex PCR. The sample shows about 190,000 clones, around 80% of them seen only once. The sample was peripheral blood. These receptors were collected from a middle-aged man with active or convalescent COVID-19.

The chain carries TRBV29-1 and TRBJ1-4; possibly TRBD1 for D (5 bases). The CDR3 totals 14 residues. With 4 bases removed from V and 2 bases from J, the gap between germline ends came to 11 bases. From germline, CDR1 is SQVTM and CDR2 ANQGSEA. The CDR3 here is CSVAGRATNEKLFF. As DNA, the CDR3 is TGCAGCGTTGCGGGCAGGGCTACTAATGAAAAACTGTTTTTT. Full variable domain (remainder filled in from reference TRBV29-1 and TRBJ1-4): SAVISQKPSRDICQRGTSLTIQCQVDSQVTMMFWYRQQPGQSLTLIATANQGSEATYESGFVIDKFPISRPNLTFSTLTVSNMSPEDSSIYLCSVAGRATNEKLFFGSGTQLSVL.

This chain uses TRBV6-5 with TRBJ1-2; D is uncertain. CDR1 is MNHEY, CDR2 SVGAGI, per germline. Deletions cut 7 bases from V and 4 bases from J, with 13 bases between. This CDR3 contains 13 residues. The CDR3 loop is CASTRVPSYGYTF. The CDR3 nucleotides are TGTGCCAGCACCCGGGTTCCTAGCTATGGCTACACCTTC.

The J gene is TRBJ2-5, the V gene TRBV9; 9 bases line up with TRBD2. From germline, CDR1 is SGDLS and CDR2 YYNGEE. V dropped 4 bases and J dropped 2; count of bases not matched to a gene: 6. This CDR3 contains 15 residues. CDR3 residues: CASSLGLAGQETQYF. Here the CDR3 DNA reads TGTGCCAGCAGCTTGGGACTAGCTGGACAAGAGACCCAGTACTTC.

The chain links TRBV6-5 to TRBJ2-7, with TRBD1 matching 7 bases. The CDR3 is 14 residues long. Looked up from germline, CDR1 is MNHEY and CDR2 is SVGAGI. With V trimmed by 6 bases and J by 7 bases, 12 bases remained unmatched. The CDR3 here is CASRGPTGVGEQYF. CDR3 DNA: TGTGCCAGCAGAGGACCTACAGGGGTGGGGGAGCAGTACTTC.

This rearrangement joins TRBV30 to TRBJ1-4, with D maybe TRBD1 (6 bases). The CDR3 is 15 residues long. V lost 3 bases and J 0 bases, leaving 11 bases between the germline ends. Germline V CDR1 and CDR2: GTSNPN, SVGIG (reference sequence). The CDR3 region is CAWRPGTTTNEKLFF. In DNA form, the CDR3 reads TGTGCCTGGAGACCCGGGACAACAACTAATGAAAAACTGTTTTTT.

The J gene is TRBJ1-1, the V gene TRBV30, with D perhaps TRBD1 (6 bases). Per germline, CDR1 GTSNPN and CDR2 SVGIG (reference sequence). The CDR3 is made up of 13 amino acids. V lost 3 bases, J lost 1 base, and 9 bases lay in between. The CDR3 region is CAWRQGGNTEAFF. The CDR3 DNA follows: TGTGCCTGGAGACAAGGGGGGAACACTGAAGCTTTCTTT. Combining the CDR3 with reference TRBV30 and TRBJ1-1 gives the whole variable domain SQTIHQWPATLVQPVGSPLSLECTVEGTSNPNLYWYRQAAGRGLQLLFYSVGIGQISSEVPQNLSASRPQDRQFILSSKKLLLSDSGFYLCAWRQGGNTEAFFGQGTRLTVV.

V is TRBV30 and J is TRBJ2-7, with 9 bases identical to TRBD1. Losses at the gene ends were 2 bases for V and 5 bases for J; bases not matched to a gene: 7. Germline assignment: CDR1 GTSNPN and CDR2 SVGIG (reference sequence). CDR3 size: 14 residues. The CDR3 spells CAWSPRDRAHEQYF. The CDR3 DNA reads as TGTGCCTGGAGTCCCCGGGACAGGGCTCACGAGCAGTACTTC.

The gene calls are TRBV6-1 and TRBJ2-7; TRBD2 is a possible D gene (6 bases). The CDR3 totals 15 residues. Germline assignment: CDR1 MNHNS and CDR2 SASEGT. With 3 bases removed from V and 3 bases from J, the gap between germline ends came to 15 bases. CDR3 nucleotide sequence: TGTGCCAGCAGTGACGGCACTAGCCAAGGCTACGAGCAGTACTTC. It specifies CASSDGTSQGYEQYF.

This clone has only a few counts. The chain uses TRBV28 and TRBJ1-6; 7 nucleotides align to TRBD1. V was pared by 6 bases and J by 9 bases, with 8 bases of the junction left unmatched. Germline V CDR1 and CDR2: MDHEN, SYDVKM. This CDR3 is built from 14 residues. DNA of the CDR3: TGTGCCAGCAGACTTACAGGGGATAGTTCACCCCTCCACTTT. Its protein is CASRLTGDSSPLHF.